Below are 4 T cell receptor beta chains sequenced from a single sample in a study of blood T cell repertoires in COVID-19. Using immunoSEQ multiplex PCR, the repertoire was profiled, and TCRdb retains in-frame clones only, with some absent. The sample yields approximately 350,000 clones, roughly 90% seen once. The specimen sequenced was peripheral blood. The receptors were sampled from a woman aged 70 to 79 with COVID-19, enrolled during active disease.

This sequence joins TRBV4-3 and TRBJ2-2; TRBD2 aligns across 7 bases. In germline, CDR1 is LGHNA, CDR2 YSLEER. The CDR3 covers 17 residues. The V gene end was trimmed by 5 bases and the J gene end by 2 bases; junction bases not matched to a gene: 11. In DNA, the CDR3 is TGCGCCAGCAGCTCCCGCTCCGGGACTACAAACACCGGGGAGCTGTTTTTT. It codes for CASSSRSGTTNTGELFF.

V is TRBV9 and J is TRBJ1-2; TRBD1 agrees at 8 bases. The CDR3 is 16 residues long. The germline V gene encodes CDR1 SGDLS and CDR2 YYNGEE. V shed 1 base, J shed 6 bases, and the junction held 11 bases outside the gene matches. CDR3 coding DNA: TGTGCCAGCAGCGTAAAAAAGACAGGGGTGGACGATGGCTACACCTTC. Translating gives CASSVKKTGVDDGYTF.

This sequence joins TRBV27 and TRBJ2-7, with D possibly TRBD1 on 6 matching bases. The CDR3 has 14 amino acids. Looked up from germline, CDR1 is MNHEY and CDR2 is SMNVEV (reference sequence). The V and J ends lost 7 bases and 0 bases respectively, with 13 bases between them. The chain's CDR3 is CASMLQGSSYEQYF. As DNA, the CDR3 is TGTGCCAGCATGCTACAGGGTAGCTCCTACGAGCAGTACTTC.

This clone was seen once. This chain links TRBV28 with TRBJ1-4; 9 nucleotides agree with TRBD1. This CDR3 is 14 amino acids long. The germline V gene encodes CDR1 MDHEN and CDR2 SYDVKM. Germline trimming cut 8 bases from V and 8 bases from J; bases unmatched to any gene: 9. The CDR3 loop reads CASQTGGKREKLFF. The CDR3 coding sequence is TGTGCCAGCCAGACAGGGGGGAAGAGGGAAAAACTGTTTTTT.